The 21 T cell receptor beta chains presented below share a single source sample, sequenced in a study of T cell responses to AZD1222 COVID-19 vaccine. Profiled with immunoSEQ multiplex PCR; TCRdb holds only in-frame clones, not every one. The sample includes approximately 150,000 clones, about 91% of them seen just once. The source material was peripheral blood, sampled 28 days after the second AZD1222 dose. The receptors derive from an adult who received the AZD1222 COVID-19 vaccine.

This chain links TRBV7-9 with TRBJ2-4, with D possibly being TRBD2 (6 bases). The CDR3 spans 15 residues. CDR1 and CDR2 (germline): SEHNR, FQNEAQ (reference sequence). V lost 5 bases and J 0 bases, leaving 11 bases between the germline ends. The CDR3: CASSDTGRAKNIQYF. CDR3 nucleotides: TGTGCCAGCAGCGATACCGGGAGAGCCAAAAACATTCAGTACTTC.

The chain joins TRBV18 to TRBJ2-7, with D unclear. CDR3 size: 14 residues. Trimming pared 6 bases from V and 5 bases from J, leaving 17 bases between. Germline CDR1 reads KGHSH; CDR2 reads LQKENI. Written as DNA, the CDR3 is TGTGCCAGCTCCCTGAGTGAAGGGATCGACGAGCAGTACTTC. This encodes CASSLSEGIDEQYF.

This sequence joins TRBV3-1 (or the pseudogene TRBV3-2) and TRBJ1-2; 7 nucleotides agree with TRBD1. CDR1 LGHDT and CDR2 YNNKEL come from the germline V gene (reference sequence). V trimming: 4 bases; J trimming: 6 bases; junction bases outside the gene matches: 5. The CDR3 sequence is 13 residues long. The CDR3: CASSRQGVNGYTF. CDR3 in DNA: TGTGCCAGCAGCCGCCAGGGGGTCAATGGCTACACCTTC.

The chain uses TRBV4-1 and TRBJ2-7; D is tentatively TRBD1 or TRBD2 (5 bases each). The CDR3 has 16 residues. V lost 4 bases, J lost 3 bases, and 19 bases lay in between. Germline V gives CDR1 MGHRA, CDR2 YSYEKL. The CDR3 region has the DNA TGCGCCAGCAGCCTCAAAGGGACCGGTAGGGACTACGAGCAGTACTTC. Protein sequence: CASSLKGTGRDYEQYF.

The chain employs TRBV9 and TRBJ2-7; 8 bases are shared with TRBD2. The junction had 6 bases not matched to a gene; V was cut back by 0 bases and J by 7 bases. This CDR3 contains 14 residues. Germline V CDR1 and CDR2: SGDLS, YYNGEE. CDR3 amino acids: CASSVDSGGEEQYF. CDR3 coding DNA: TGTGCCAGCAGCGTAGACAGCGGGGGAGAGGAGCAGTACTTC.

The chain links TRBV5-4 to TRBJ2-3; D unresolved. This CDR3 contains 13 residues. The germline CDR1 and CDR2 sequences are SGHNT and YYREEE (reference sequence). With 4 bases removed from V and 5 bases from J, the gap between germline ends came to 11 bases. The CDR3 is CASSRRDKDTQYF. CDR3 nucleotide sequence: TGTGCCAGCAGCCGCCGTGACAAAGATACGCAGTATTTT.

The gene calls are TRBV3-1 (or the pseudogene TRBV3-2) and TRBJ2-7, with 8 positions matching TRBD1. The CDR3 runs 16 residues. Germline CDR1 LGHDT, CDR2 YNNKEL (reference sequence). V shed 4 bases and J 3 bases; nucleotides not matched to a gene: 11. The CDR3 spells CASSRTLGQANYEQYF. In nucleotides, the CDR3 is TGTGCCAGCAGCCGAACGTTGGGACAGGCGAACTACGAGCAGTACTTC.

The rearrangement links TRBV19 to TRBJ2-3; D call uncertain. Germline V gives CDR1 LNHDA, CDR2 SQIVND (reference sequence). Trimming took 3 bases from V and 2 from J, leaving 9 bases between them. The CDR3 has 14 residues. CDR3 in amino acids: CASSMGELTDTQYF. In nucleotides, the CDR3 is TGTGCCAGTAGTATGGGTGAACTCACAGATACGCAGTATTTT.

The V gene is TRBV10-3, the J gene TRBJ2-5; weak D call: TRBD1 (5 bases). Trimming left V 3 bases short and J 5 bases short, with 16 bases between. The germline gives CDR1 ENHRY, CDR2 SYGVKD. The CDR3 loop spans 15 amino acids. In DNA form, the CDR3 reads TGTGCCATCAGTGATTCCGACAGACCGAGGGAGACCCAGTACTTC. Translated: CAISDSDRPRETQYF.

The rearrangement joins TRBV13 to TRBJ1-1; 10 bases are a match to TRBD1. Trimming at V came to 4 bases and at J to 1 base, leaving 3 bases not matched to a gene. The germline V gene encodes CDR1 PRHDT and CDR2 FYEKMQ (reference sequence). The CDR3 is 15 residues long. The DNA of the CDR3 is TGTGCCAGCAGCTCGACAGGGGGCTGGAACACTGAAGCTTTCTTT. Its translation is CASSSTGGWNTEAFF.

The chain carries TRBV7-2 and TRBJ1-2; TRBD1 matches 11 bases. This CDR3 region has 17 residues. Germline CDR1 SGHTA, CDR2 FQGNSA. V lost 5 bases, J lost 5 bases, and 13 bases stayed unmatched. CDR3 loop: CASSPPGTGGSGYGYTF. The CDR3 DNA is TGTGCCAGCAGCCCCCCCGGGACAGGGGGATCCGGGTATGGCTACACCTTC.

The chain links TRBV9 to TRBJ1-2; 12 bases are shared with TRBD1. Germline trimming cut 3 bases from V and 4 bases from J; bases unmatched to any gene: 4. Germline CDR1 is SGDLS and CDR2 is YYNGEE. The length of the CDR3 is 15 residues. This CDR3 reads CASSAGQGASYGYTF. The CDR3 region has the DNA TGTGCCAGCAGCGCGGGACAGGGGGCCTCCTATGGCTACACCTTC. Supplemented by reference TRBV9 and TRBJ1-2, the full variable domain reads DSGVTQTPKHLITATGQRVTLRCSPRSGDLSVYWYQQSLDQGLQFLIQYYNGEERAKGNILERFSAQQFPDLHSELNLSSLELGDSALYFCASSAGQGASYGYTFGSGTRLTVV.

The chain combines TRBV5-1 with TRBJ1-6; 7 bases are a match to TRBD1. Germline loops: CDR1 SGHRS, CDR2 YFSETQ. J gave up 5 bases and V 4 bases, and 6 bases lay outside the gene matches. The CDR3 length is 15 residues. CDR3 in DNA: TGCGCCAGCAGCGATGACAGGGTTAATAATTCACCCCTCCACTTT. This gives the protein CASSDDRVNNSPLHF.

The chain is built from TRBV4-1 and TRBJ1-1; the D gene is possibly TRBD1 (5 bases). Germline CDR1 reads MGHRA; CDR2 reads YSYEKL. V lost 3 bases, J lost 7 bases, and 18 bases lay in between. CDR3 length: 15 residues. CDR3 amino acids: CASSQGFSGGYEAFF. CDR3 in DNA: TGCGCCAGCAGCCAGGGCTTCTCGGGGGGGTATGAAGCTTTCTTT.

The gene calls are TRBV19 and TRBJ1-5; a weak D match, TRBD1 (5 bases). Trimming took 2 bases from V and 5 from J, leaving 13 bases between them. Germline V gene data show CDR1 as LNHDA and CDR2 as SQIVND (reference sequence). This CDR3 has 15 residues. In DNA form, the CDR3 reads TGTGCCAGTAGTATAACAGGCAGGTGGGATCAGCCCCAGCATTTT. Translating it yields CASSITGRWDQPQHF.

This clone came up once. This chain joins TRBV11-2 and TRBJ1-3; D is perhaps TRBD1 (6 bases). The CDR3 runs to 13 residues. The V gene lost 9 bases and the J gene lost 0 bases, with 9 bases spanning the gap. Germline CDR1 and CDR2: SGHAT and FQNNGV. CDR3 loop: CASQGSSGNTIYF. The DNA of the CDR3 is TGTGCCAGTCAGGGGAGCTCTGGAAACACCATATATTTT.

The J gene is TRBJ1-2, the V gene TRBV4-1, with D uncertain. Germline V gives CDR1 MGHRA, CDR2 YSYEKL. The CDR3 extends over 16 amino acids. V was trimmed by 1 base and J by 0 bases, leaving 12 bases between them. Here the CDR3 reads CASSQGWGFSNYGYTF. Written as DNA, the CDR3 is TGCGCCAGCAGCCAAGGGTGGGGTTTCTCTAACTATGGCTACACCTTC.

The rearrangement uses TRBV5-4 and TRBJ1-5, with 7 bases aligning to TRBD1. The V segment lost 3 bases and the J segment 0 bases; nucleotides outside the gene matches: 18. The CDR3 spans 20 residues. Germline V gene sequence: CDR1 SGHNT, CDR2 YYREEE (reference sequence). The CDR3 DNA reads as TGTGCCAGCAGCTCACTACCCGGGACATCCGGACAGGTTAGCAATCAGCCCCAGCATTTT. Its protein product is CASSSLPGTSGQVSNQPQHF.

J is TRBJ1-2 and V is TRBV19, with D possibly matching TRBD1 (5 bases). Germline values: CDR1 LNHDA, CDR2 SQIVND (reference sequence). CDR3 size: 12 residues. The germline V and J ends were trimmed by 7 bases and 7 bases, with 13 bases remaining between them. The DNA of the CDR3 is TGTGCCAGTAAAGGGCAGGGCGGTGGCTACACCTTC. Translated, it gives CASKGQGGGYTF. The full variable domain, completed using reference TRBV19 and TRBJ1-2, is DGGITQSPKYLFRKEGQNVTLSCEQNLNHDAMYWYRQDPGQGLRLIYYSQIVNDFQKGDIAEGYSVSREKKESFPLTVTSAQKNPTAFYLCASKGQGGGYTFGSGTRLTVV.

This clone was detected only once. The chain combines TRBV6-6 with TRBJ2-4, with TRBD2 as a possible D gene (6 bases). The CDR3 spans 12 residues. The germline V and J ends were trimmed by 6 bases and 13 bases, with 16 bases remaining between them. Germline CDR1 MNHNY, CDR2 SVGAGI (reference sequence). The CDR3 reads CASSPTEGAQYF. CDR3 in DNA: TGTGCCAGCAGCCCCACGGAGGGTGCCCAGTACTTC.

The chain has TRBV5-4 and TRBJ1-1; D perhaps matches TRBD1 (5 bases). Trimming took off 4 bases at V and 10 bases at J, with 14 bases between the two ends. Germline V gene sequence: CDR1 SGHNT, CDR2 YYREEE (reference sequence). The CDR3 has 12 amino acids. The DNA of the CDR3 is TGTGCCAGCAGCGAGGACACGGCGGGAGCTTTCTTT. Its translation: CASSEDTAGAFF.